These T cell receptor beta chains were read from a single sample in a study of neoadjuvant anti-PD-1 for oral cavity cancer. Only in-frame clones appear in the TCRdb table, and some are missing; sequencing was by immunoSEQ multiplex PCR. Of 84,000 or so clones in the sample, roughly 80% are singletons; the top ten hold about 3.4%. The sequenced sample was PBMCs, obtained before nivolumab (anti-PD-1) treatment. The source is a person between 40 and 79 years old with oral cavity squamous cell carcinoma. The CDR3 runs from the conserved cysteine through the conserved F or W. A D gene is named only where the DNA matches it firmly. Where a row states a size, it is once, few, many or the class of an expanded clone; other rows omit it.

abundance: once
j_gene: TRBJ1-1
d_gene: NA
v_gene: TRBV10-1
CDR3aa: CATQRALNTEAFF
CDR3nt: TGCGCCACCCAGAGAGCTCTGAACACTGAAGCTTTCTTT

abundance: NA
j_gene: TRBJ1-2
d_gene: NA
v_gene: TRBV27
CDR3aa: CASSPTTGRFGYTF
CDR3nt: TGTGCCAGCAGCCCCACCACAGGGCGGTTCGGCTACACCTTC

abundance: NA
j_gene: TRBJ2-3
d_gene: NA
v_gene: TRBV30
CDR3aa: CAWSGDRGTQYF
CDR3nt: TGTGCCTGGAGTGGTGACAGAGGGACGCAGTATTTT

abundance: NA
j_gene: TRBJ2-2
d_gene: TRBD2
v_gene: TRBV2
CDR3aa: CASGRLAGGTGELFF
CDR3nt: TGTGCCAGCGGCAGACTAGCGGGTGGCACCGGGGAGCTGTTTTTT

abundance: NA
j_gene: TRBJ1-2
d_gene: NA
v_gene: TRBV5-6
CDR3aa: CASSWGGVTDKGGYTF
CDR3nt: TGTGCCAGCAGCTGGGGTGGGGTGACTGACAAGGGTGGCTACACCTTC

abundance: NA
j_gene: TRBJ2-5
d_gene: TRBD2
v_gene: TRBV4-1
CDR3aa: CASSQALAGGETQYF
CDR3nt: TGCGCCAGCAGCCAAGCGCTAGCGGGAGGGGAGACCCAGTACTTC

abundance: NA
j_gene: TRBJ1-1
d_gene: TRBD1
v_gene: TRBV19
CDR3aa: CASSIPTGGNTEAFF
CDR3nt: TGTGCCAGTAGTATCCCGACAGGGGGGAACACTGAAGCTTTCTTT

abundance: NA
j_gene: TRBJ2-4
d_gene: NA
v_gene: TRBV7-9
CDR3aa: CASTRDIDIQYF
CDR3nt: TGTGCCAGCACCCGGGACATAGACATTCAGTACTTC

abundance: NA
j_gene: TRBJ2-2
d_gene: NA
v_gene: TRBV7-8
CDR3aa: CASSLGPQNTGELFF
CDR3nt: TGTGCCAGCAGCTTAGGGCCACAAAACACCGGGGAGCTGTTTTTT

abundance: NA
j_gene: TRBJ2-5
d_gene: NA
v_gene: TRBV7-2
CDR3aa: CASSLARETQYF
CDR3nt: TGTGCCAGCAGCTTAGCCCGGGAGACCCAGTACTTC

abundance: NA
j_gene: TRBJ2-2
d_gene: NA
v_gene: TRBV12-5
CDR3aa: CASGSGILGELFF
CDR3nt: TGTGCTAGTGGTTCAGGGATTTTGGGGGAGCTGTTTTTT

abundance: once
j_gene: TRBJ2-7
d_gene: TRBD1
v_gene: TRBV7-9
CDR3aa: CASSPGTGSYEQYF
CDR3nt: TGTGCCAGCAGCCCCGGGACAGGGTCCTACGAGCAGTACTTC

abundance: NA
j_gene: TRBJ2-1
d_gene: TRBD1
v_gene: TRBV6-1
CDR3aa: CASSEGTGGFEQFF
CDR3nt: TGTGCCAGCAGTGAAGGTACAGGGGGTTTTGAGCAGTTCTTC

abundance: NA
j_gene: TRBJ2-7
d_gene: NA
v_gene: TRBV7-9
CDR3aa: CASGPQGLYGQYF
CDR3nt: TGTGCCAGCGGCCCGCAGGGACTCTACGGGCAGTACTTC

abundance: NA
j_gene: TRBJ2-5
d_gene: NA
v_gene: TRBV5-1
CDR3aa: CASSRAVQETQYF
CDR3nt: TGCGCCAGCAGTCGAGCGGTCCAAGAGACCCAGTACTTC

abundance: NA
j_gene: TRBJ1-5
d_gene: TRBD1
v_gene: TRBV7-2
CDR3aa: CASSLATGIRQPQHF
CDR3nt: TGTGCCAGCAGCTTAGCGACAGGGATTCGGCAGCCCCAGCATTTT

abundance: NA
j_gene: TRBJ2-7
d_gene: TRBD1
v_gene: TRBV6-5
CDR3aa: CASSLFRDSTYEQYF
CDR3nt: TGTGCCAGCAGTCTATTTAGGGACAGCACCTACGAGCAGTACTTC

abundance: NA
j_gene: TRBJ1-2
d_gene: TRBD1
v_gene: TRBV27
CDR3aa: CASSLRQGYGYTF
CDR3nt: TGTGCCAGCAGTTTACGACAGGGCTATGGCTACACCTTC

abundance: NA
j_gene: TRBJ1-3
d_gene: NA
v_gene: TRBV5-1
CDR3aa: CASSSTGSGNTIYF
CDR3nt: TGCGCCAGCAGTTCTACAGGGTCTGGAAACACCATATATTTT

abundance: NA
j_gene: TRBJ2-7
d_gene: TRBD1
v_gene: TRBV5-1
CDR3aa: CASSPGRGLDYEQYF
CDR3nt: TGCGCCAGCAGTCCCGGCAGGGGGTTAGACTACGAGCAGTACTTC

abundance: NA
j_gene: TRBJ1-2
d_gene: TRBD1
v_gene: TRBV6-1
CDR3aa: CASRPGQGAGYGYTF
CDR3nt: TGTGCCAGCAGACCCGGACAGGGGGCAGGGTATGGCTACACCTTC

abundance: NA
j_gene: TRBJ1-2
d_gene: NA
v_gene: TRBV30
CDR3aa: CAWSLGQGGHTF
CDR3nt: TGTGCCTGGAGTTTAGGGCAGGGAGGGCACACCTTC

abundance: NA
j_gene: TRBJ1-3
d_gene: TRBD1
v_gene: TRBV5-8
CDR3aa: CASSMTGVTGNTIYF
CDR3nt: TGTGCCAGCAGCATGACAGGGGTTACTGGAAACACCATATATTTT

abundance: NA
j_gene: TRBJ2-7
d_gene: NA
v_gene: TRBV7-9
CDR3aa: CASSLVGFEQYF
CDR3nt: TGTGCCAGCAGCTTAGTTGGGTTCGAGCAGTACTTC

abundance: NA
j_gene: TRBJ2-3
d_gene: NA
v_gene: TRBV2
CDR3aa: CASSVVTDTQYF
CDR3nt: TGTGCCAGCAGTGTTGTCACAGATACGCAGTATTTT

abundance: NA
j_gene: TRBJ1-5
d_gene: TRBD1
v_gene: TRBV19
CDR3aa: CASSNRGLSQPQHF
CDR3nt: TGTGCCAGTAGTAACAGGGGGCTTTCACAGCCCCAGCATTTT

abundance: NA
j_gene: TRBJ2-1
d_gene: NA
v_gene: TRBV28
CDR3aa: CASTLNRVNEQFF
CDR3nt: TGTGCCAGCACCCTAAACAGGGTTAATGAGCAGTTCTTC

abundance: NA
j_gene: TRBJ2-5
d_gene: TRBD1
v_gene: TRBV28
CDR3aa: CASSTYHRGPETQYF
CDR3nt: TGTGCCAGCAGTACCTACCACAGGGGCCCAGAGACCCAGTACTTC

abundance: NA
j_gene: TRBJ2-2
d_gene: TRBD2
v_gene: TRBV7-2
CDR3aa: CASTESGGSFTGELFF
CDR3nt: TGTGCCAGCACAGAGTCTGGCGGGAGCTTCACCGGGGAGCTGTTTTTT

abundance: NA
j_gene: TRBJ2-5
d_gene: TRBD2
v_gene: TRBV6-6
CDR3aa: CASSYSRGAGETQYF
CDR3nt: TGTGCCAGCAGTTACTCGCGGGGGGCCGGTGAGACCCAGTACTTC

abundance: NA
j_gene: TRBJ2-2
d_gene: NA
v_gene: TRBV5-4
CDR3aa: CASSLGLTNTGELFF
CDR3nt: TGTGCCAGCAGCTTGGGACTGACGAACACCGGGGAGCTGTTTTTT

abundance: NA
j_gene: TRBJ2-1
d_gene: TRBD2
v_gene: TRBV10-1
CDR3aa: CASSEGSDTSGSNNEQFF
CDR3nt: TGCGCCAGCAGTGAGGGGAGCGACACTAGCGGGAGTAACAATGAGCAGTTCTTC

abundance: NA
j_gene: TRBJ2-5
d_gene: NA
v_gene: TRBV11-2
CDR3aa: CASSLGSLQETQYF
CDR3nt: TGTGCCAGCAGCTTAGGGTCACTACAAGAGACCCAGTACTTC

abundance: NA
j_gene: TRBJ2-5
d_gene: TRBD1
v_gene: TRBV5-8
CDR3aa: CASSVGQGAGEETQYF
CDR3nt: TGTGCCAGCAGCGTGGGACAGGGGGCGGGCGAGGAGACCCAGTACTTC

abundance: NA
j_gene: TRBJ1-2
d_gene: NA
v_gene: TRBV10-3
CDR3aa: CAIRNGGYTF
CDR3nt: TGTGCCATCAGGAACGGGGGCTACACCTTC

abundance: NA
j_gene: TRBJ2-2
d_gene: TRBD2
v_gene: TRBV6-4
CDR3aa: CASSDGGSYTGELFF
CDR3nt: TGTGCCAGCAGTGACGGCGGGAGTTATACCGGGGAGCTGTTTTTT

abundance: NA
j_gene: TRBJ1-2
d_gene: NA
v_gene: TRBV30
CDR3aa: CAWSVRRSGVPDYGYTF
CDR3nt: TGTGCCTGGAGTGTACGGAGATCCGGGGTCCCGGACTATGGCTACACCTTC

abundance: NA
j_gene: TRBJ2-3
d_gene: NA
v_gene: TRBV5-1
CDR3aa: CASSESVWGDTQYF
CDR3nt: TGCGCCAGCAGCGAGAGCGTTTGGGGAGATACGCAGTATTTT

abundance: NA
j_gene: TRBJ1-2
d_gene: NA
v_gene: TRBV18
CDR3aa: CASSPGNPTANYGYTF
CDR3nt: TGTGCCAGCTCACCCGGGAATCCCACAGCTAACTATGGCTACACCTTC

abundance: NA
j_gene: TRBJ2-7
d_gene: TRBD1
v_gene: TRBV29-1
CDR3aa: CSVVPGQGSGEQYF
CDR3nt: TGCAGCGTTGTTCCTGGACAGGGTTCAGGAGAGCAGTACTTC

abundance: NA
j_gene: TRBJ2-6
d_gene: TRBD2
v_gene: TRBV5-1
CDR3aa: CASGGDNPGANVLTF
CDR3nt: TGCGCCAGCGGGGGGGATAACCCTGGGGCCAACGTCCTGACTTTC

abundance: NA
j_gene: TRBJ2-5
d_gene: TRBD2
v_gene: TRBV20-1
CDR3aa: CSASARGVQYF
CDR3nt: TGCAGTGCTAGCGCCCGGGGGGTCCAGTACTTC

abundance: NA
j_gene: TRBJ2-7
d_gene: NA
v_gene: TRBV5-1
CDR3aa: CASSLISGGQGSYEQYF
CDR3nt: TGCGCCAGCAGCTTGATTAGCGGGGGACAGGGCTCCTACGAGCAGTACTTC

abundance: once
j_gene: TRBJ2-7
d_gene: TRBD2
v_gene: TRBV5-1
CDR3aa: CASSLGGLAGDEQYF
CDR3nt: TGCGCCAGCAGCTTGGGAGGGCTAGCGGGAGACGAGCAGTACTTC

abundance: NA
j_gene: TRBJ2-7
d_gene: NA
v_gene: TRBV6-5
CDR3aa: CASSKQGSYEQYF
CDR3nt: TGTGCCAGCAGCAAACAGGGTTCCTACGAGCAGTACTTC

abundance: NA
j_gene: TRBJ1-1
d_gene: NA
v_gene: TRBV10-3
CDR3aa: CAIRKDSTNTEAFF
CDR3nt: TGTGCCATCAGGAAGGACAGCACAAACACTGAAGCTTTCTTT

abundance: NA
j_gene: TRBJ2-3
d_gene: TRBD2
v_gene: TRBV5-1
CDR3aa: CASSGRGGASTDTQYF
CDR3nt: TGCGCCAGCAGCGGCCGGGGAGGGGCTAGCACAGATACGCAGTATTTT

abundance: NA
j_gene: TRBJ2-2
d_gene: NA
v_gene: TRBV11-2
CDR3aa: CASSSRAVGELFF
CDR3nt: TGTGCCAGCAGCTCCAGGGCAGTCGGGGAGCTGTTTTTT

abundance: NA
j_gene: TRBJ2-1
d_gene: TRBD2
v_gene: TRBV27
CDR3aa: CASSLPRVASGRLSYNEQFF
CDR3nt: TGTGCCAGCAGTTTGCCCAGGGTGGCTAGCGGGAGGCTCTCCTACAATGAGCAGTTCTTC

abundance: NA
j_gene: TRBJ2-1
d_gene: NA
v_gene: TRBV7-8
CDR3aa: CASSLEATAAYNEQFF
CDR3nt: TGTGCCAGCAGCTTAGAGGCGACTGCAGCATACAATGAGCAGTTCTTC

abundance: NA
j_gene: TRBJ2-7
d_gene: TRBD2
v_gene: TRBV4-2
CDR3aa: CASSPGLTYEQYF
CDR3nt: TGTGCCAGCAGCCCGGGACTAACATACGAGCAGTACTTC

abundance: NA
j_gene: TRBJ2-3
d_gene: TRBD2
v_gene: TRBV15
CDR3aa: CATSREGGTMGTDTQYF
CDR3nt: TGTGCCACCAGCAGAGAGGGGGGGACTATGGGCACAGATACGCAGTATTTT

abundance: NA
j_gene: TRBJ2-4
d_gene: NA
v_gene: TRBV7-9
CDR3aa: CASSLDGILAKNIQYF
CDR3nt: TGTGCCAGCAGCTTAGACGGCATCCTAGCCAAAAACATTCAGTACTTC

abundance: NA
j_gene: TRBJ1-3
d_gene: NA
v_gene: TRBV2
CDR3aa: CASKEGTASGNTIYF
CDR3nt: TGTGCCAGCAAAGAAGGGACGGCCTCTGGAAACACCATATATTTT